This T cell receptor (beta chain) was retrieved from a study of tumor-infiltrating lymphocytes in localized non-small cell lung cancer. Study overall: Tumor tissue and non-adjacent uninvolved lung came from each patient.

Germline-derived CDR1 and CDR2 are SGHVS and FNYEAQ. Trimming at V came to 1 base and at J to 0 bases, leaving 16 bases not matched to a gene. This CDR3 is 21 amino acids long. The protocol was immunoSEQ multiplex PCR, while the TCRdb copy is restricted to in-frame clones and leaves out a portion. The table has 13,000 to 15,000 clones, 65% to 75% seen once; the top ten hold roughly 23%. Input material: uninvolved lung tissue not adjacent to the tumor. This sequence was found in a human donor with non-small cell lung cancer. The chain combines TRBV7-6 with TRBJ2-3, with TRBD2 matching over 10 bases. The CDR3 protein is CASSLGVGGLAGDPSTDTQYF. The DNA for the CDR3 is TGTGCCAGCAGCTTAGGGGTCGGCGGGCTAGCGGGAGATCCTAGCACAGATACGCAGTATTTT.